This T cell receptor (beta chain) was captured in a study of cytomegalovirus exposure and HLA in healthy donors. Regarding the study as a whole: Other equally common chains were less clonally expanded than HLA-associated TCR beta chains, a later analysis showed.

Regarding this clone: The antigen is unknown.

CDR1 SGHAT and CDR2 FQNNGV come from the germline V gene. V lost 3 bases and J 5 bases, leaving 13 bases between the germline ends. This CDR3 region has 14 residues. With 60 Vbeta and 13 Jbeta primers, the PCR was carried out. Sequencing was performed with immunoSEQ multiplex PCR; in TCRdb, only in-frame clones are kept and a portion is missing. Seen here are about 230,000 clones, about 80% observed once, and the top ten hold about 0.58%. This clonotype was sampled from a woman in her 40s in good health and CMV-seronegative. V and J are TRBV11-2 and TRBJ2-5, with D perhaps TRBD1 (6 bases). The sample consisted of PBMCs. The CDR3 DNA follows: TGTGCCAGCAGCTTGATCATGGGGGCGGAGACCCAGTACTTC. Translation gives CASSLIMGAETQYF.